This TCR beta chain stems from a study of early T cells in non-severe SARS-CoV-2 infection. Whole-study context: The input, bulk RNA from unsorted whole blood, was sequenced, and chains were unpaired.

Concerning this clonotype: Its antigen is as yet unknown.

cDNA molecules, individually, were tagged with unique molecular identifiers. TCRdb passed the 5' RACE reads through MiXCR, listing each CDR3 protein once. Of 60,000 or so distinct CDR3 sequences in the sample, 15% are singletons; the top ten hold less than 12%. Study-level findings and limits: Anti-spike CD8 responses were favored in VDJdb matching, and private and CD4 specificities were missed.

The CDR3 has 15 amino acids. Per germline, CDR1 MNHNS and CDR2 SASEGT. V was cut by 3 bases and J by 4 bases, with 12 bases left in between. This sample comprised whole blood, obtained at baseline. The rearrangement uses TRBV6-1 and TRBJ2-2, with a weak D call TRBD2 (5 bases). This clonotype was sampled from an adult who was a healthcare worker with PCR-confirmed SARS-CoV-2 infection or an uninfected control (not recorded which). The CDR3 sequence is CASSENEGRTGELFF. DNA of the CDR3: TGTGCCAGCAGTGAGAACGAGGGCCGCACCGGGGAGCTGTTTTTT.